Listed below are T cell receptor beta chains from one sample, sequenced in a study of shared clonotypes between healthy human individuals. Method: immunoSEQ multiplex PCR; TCRdb's copy keeps in-frame clones and lacks some. In the table there are approximately 1,000,000 clones, 70% to 85% of which are singletons. Specimen: memory CD4+ T cells from PBMCs. These receptors were collected from a man aged 18-30 years in good health. Some clones in this sample may be carry-over from other donors' samples. The CDR3 runs from the conserved cysteine through the conserved F or W. The order of the fields is J gene, D gene, clone size, V gene, CDR3 DNA, CDR3 protein. D genes are given only for firm matches. Clone size appears in some rows only: once, few, many, or a class for an expanded clone.

j_call: TRBJ1-5; d_call: TRBD1; clone_size: few; v_call: TRBV5-6; cdr3_nt: TGTGCCAGCAGCTTGGGGAGAGGGACAGGAGTGTATAGCAATCAGCCCCAGCATTTT; cdr3_aa: CASSLGRGTGVYSNQPQHF
j_call: TRBJ2-5; d_call: .; clone_size: .; v_call: TRBV28; cdr3_nt: TGTGCCGCCGTCGAGGACCCCGGAGTGCCTCAAGAGACCCAGTACTTC; cdr3_aa: CAAVEDPGVPQETQYF
j_call: TRBJ1-1; d_call: TRBD1; clone_size: .; v_call: TRBV5-1; cdr3_nt: TGCGCCAGCAGCTCGTACCTCCGGGACAGTGTTCCGAACACTGAAGCTTTCTTT; cdr3_aa: CASSSYLRDSVPNTEAFF
j_call: TRBJ2-1; d_call: TRBD2; clone_size: .; v_call: TRBV5-1; cdr3_nt: TGCGCCAGCAGCTACGGACTAGCGGGAGTGGGGGTCTACAATGAGCAGTTCTTC; cdr3_aa: CASSYGLAGVGVYNEQFF
j_call: TRBJ2-7; d_call: TRBD2; clone_size: many; v_call: TRBV20-1; cdr3_nt: TGCAGTGCTGGGACTAGGGGCGAGCAGTACTTC; cdr3_aa: CSAGTRGEQYF
j_call: TRBJ2-7; d_call: TRBD2; clone_size: .; v_call: TRBV4-1; cdr3_nt: TGCGCCAGCAGCCAACTAATCGGAGCGGGAGGACTTGGAGAGACCTACGAGCAGTACTTC; cdr3_aa: CASSQLIGAGGLGETYEQYF
j_call: TRBJ1-1; d_call: .; clone_size: few; v_call: TRBV6-5; cdr3_nt: TGTGCCAGCAGTACCGCAGGGGCTGACACTGAAGCTTTCTTT; cdr3_aa: CASSTAGADTEAFF
j_call: TRBJ2-2; d_call: .; clone_size: .; v_call: TRBV21-1; cdr3_nt: TGTGCCAGCAGCAAAGAGGAAGGGCAGGGGACCGGGGAGCTGTTTTTT; cdr3_aa: CASSKEEGQGTGELFF
j_call: TRBJ1-2; d_call: .; clone_size: .; v_call: TRBV2; cdr3_nt: TGTGCCAGCAGCGGACAAGGCCTATCCTATGGCTACACCTTC; cdr3_aa: CASSGQGLSYGYTF
j_call: TRBJ1-2; d_call: .; clone_size: .; v_call: TRBV7-9; cdr3_nt: TGTGCCAGCAGCGCGGTAACGGGGTTTAGTATCTCTGGCTACACCTTC; cdr3_aa: CASSAVTGFSISGYTF
j_call: TRBJ1-1; d_call: .; clone_size: .; v_call: TRBV2; cdr3_nt: TGTGCCAGCAGTTTAGACGGGGGAACGAACACTGAAGCTTTCTTT; cdr3_aa: CASSLDGGTNTEAFF
j_call: TRBJ1-5; d_call: TRBD1; clone_size: .; v_call: TRBV28; cdr3_nt: TGTGCCAGTACGGCGGGGACAGGGTTCACTCAGCCCCAGCATTTT; cdr3_aa: CASTAGTGFTQPQHF
j_call: TRBJ2-5; d_call: TRBD2; clone_size: .; v_call: TRBV27; cdr3_nt: TGTGCCATCCTAGCGGGAGGTTGGGAGACCCAGTACTTC; cdr3_aa: CAILAGGWETQYF